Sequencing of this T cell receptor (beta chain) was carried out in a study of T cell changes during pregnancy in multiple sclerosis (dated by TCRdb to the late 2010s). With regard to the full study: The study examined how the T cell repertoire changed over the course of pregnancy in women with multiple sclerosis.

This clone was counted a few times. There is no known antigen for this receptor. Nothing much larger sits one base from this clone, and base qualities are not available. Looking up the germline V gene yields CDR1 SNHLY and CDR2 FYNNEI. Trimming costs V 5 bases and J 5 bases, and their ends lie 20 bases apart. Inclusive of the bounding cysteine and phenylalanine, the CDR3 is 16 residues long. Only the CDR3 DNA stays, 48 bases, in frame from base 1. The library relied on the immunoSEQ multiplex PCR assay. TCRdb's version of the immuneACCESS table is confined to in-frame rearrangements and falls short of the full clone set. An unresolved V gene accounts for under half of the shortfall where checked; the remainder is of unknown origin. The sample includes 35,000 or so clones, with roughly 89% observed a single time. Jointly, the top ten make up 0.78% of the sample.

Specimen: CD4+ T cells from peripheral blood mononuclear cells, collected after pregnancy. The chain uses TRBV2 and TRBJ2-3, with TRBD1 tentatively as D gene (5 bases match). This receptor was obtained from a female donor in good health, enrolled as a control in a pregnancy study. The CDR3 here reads CASSWWGPGEKDTQYF. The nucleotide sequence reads TGTGCCAGCAGTTGGTGGGGCCCTGGGGAAAAAGATACGCAGTATTTT.